This T cell receptor beta chain was retrieved from a study of identical twins. Findings of the study overall: Analyses of zero insertions could be partly confounded by invariant MAIT and iNKT cells.

Trimming removed 6 bases from V and 5 bases from J; junction bases left unmatched: 9. The length of the CDR3 is 15 residues. CDR1 and CDR2 from the germline V gene are DFQATT and SNEGSKA (reference sequence). This clonotype was detected a few times. The antigen remains undetermined. TCRdb reanalysed the 5' RACE reads using MiXCR and keeps one entry per CDR3 protein. The sample consists of some 330,000 distinct CDR3 sequences, about 10% of them appearing once. Sequences were obtained from naive T cells sorted from blood. V is TRBV20-1 and J is TRBJ2-2; 10 bases line up with TRBD2. This TCR derives from a woman aged 45-60 years in good health. The CDR3 region has the DNA TGCAGTGCAAGGCTAGCGGGAGCGGGGACCGGGGAGCTGTTTTTT. Protein: CSARLAGAGTGELFF.